The clone carrying this T cell receptor (beta chain) was recorded a few times. Its antigen is currently unknown. Building the TCR beta libraries relied on iRepertoire HTBI primers, and CDR3 regions underwent Arm-PCR. A single record per CDR3 protein comes from TCRdb applying MiXCR to the multiplex PCR reads. The data show about 340,000 distinct CDR3 sequences, with around 20% seen just once and just under 30% held by the top ten. The CDR3 sequence is 14 residues long. CDR1 is SGHRS and CDR2 is YFSETQ in the germline V gene. V dropped 5 bases and J dropped 3; count of bases not matched to a gene: 5. This specimen comes from a study of regulatory T cells in long-lasting Graves disease. Study-wide results and limits: Persistent Graves' patients showed a TCR diversity that was lower than that of newly diagnosed ones. Preferential use of TRBV28, TRBJ1-2 and TRBJ2-5 was seen in persistent disease.

Time point defined: persistent/refractory GD, antithyroid drugs over 5 years with positive TRAb. The TCR library was prepared using RNA isolated from PBMCs. American Thyroid Association guidelines defined how Graves' disease was diagnosed. This chain joins TRBV5-1 and TRBJ2-7; TRBD1 matches 10 bases. The TCR comes from a female donor with Graves disease. The sample in question was peripheral blood mononuclear cells (PBMCs), obtained when the disease was refractory, from a patient treated with antithyroid drugs. The CDR3 loop reads CASRSGTGDYEQYF. The CDR3 coding sequence is TGCGCCAGCAGATCCGGGACAGGGGACTACGAGCAGTACTTC.